The 4 T cell receptor beta chains presented below share a single source sample, sequenced in a study of blood T cell repertoires in COVID-19 (TCRdb year 2020). The library was obtained by the immunoSEQ multiplex PCR assay. In its TCRdb copy, this immuneACCESS table keeps in-frame sequences only and misses some clones. Where compared with another copy, unresolved V genes explain less than half of these, and the others have no known cause. For this sample the table gives about 120,000 clones, of which around three quarters were detected only once. The ten biggest clones cover under 10% of the sample. The specimen was peripheral blood. The source is an older woman with acute or convalescent COVID-19.

V is TRBV4-1 and J is TRBJ1-5; D is unresolved. Germline V gives CDR1 MGHRA, CDR2 YSYEKL. This CDR3 has 15 residues. The germline V and J ends were trimmed by 0 bases and 2 bases, with 8 bases remaining between them. The CDR3 protein is CASSQESLGNQPQHF. CDR3 bases: TGCGCCAGCAGCCAAGAGAGTCTTGGCAATCAGCCCCAGCATTTT.

This chain uses TRBV7-2 with TRBJ1-6; D is perhaps TRBD1 (5 bases). This CDR3 is built from 14 residues. Germline V CDR1 and CDR2: SGHTA, FQGNSA. The V and J ends lost 5 bases and 10 bases respectively, with 15 bases between them. The CDR3 is CASSPGHSSSPLHF. DNA for the CDR3: TGTGCCAGCAGCCCTGGACATTCCAGCTCACCCCTCCACTTT.

The chain couples TRBV18 to TRBJ2-2; a weak D match, TRBD1 (6 bases). The CDR3 is made up of 15 amino acids. Germline V lookup: CDR1 KGHSH, CDR2 LQKENI. The V end was cut by 6 bases, the J end by 3 bases, with 14 bases between. The CDR3 region has the DNA TGTGCCAGCTCTCCCCCGGGACACGACACCGGGGAGCTGTTTTTT. It specifies CASSPPGHDTGELFF.

The J gene is TRBJ2-7, the V gene TRBV10-1, with 7 bases matching TRBD1. This CDR3 is 13 amino acids long. V dropped 5 bases and J dropped 3; count of bases not matched to a gene: 4. CDR1 WNHNN and CDR2 SYGVQD come from the germline V gene (reference sequence). The CDR3 sequence: CASSPGTVYEQYF. CDR3 DNA sequence: TGCGCCAGCAGTCCCGGGACAGTCTACGAGCAGTACTTC.